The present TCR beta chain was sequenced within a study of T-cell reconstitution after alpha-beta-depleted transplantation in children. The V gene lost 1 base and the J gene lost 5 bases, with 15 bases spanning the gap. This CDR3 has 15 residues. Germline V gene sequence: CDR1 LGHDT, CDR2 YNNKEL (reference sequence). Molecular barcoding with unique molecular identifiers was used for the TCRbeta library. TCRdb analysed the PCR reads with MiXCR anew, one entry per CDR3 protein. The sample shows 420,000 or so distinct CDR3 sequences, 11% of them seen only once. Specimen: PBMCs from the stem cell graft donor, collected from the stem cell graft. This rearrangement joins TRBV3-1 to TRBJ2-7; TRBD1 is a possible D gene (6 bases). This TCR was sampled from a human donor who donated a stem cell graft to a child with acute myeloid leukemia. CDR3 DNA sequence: TGTGCCAGCAGCCAAGCCCTGGACAGCAGGAACGAGCAGTACTTC. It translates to CASSQALDSRNEQYF.